The rows below give T cell receptor beta chains drawn from one sample of a study of neoadjuvant anti-PD-1 for oral cavity cancer. Assay used: immunoSEQ multiplex PCR; TCRdb lists only in-frame clones, some missing. Of over 12,000 clones listed, roughly 70% are singletons. The input for sequencing was PBMCs, taken before nivolumab (anti-PD-1) treatment. Receptors were obtained from a person aged 40 to 85 with oral cavity squamous cell carcinoma. CDR3s include the opening cysteine and the closing phenylalanine or tryptophan. D genes are given only for firm matches. The size entry is marked missing in some rows and otherwise reads once, few, many or a size class.

-	TRBV7-9	-	TRBJ2-7	CASTPDPGRKGSYEQYF	TGTGCCAGCACCCCAGACCCGGGGAGGAAGGGATCCTACGAGCAGTACTTC
-	TRBV7-9	-	TRBJ1-1	CASSSRDNF	TGTGCCAGCAGCTCCCGGGATAACTTT
few	TRBV4-1	TRBD1	TRBJ1-5	CASSQGRASGQANQPQHF	TGCGCCAGCAGCCAAGGTAGGGCTTCGGGACAGGCCAATCAGCCCCAGCATTTT
few	TRBV21-1	-	TRBJ1-5	CASSRVGRRVPGPQHF	TGTGCCAGCAGCAGGGTGGGTAGGAGAGTCCCAGGGCCCCAGCATTTT
few	TRBV4-1	-	TRBJ1-1	CASRERGYWVNTEAFF	TGCGCCAGCAGGGAGCGGGGGTATTGGGTGAACACTGAAGCTTTCTTT
-	TRBV27	-	TRBJ2-7	CASSLEGPRSEQYF	TGTGCCAGCAGTTTAGAGGGCCCGAGGTCCGAGCAGTACTTC
-	TRBV6-1	TRBD1	TRBJ1-5	CASSASTGAGVLSQHF	TGTGCCAGCAGTGCATCGACAGGGGCCGGGGTTTTGTCCCAGCATTTT
-	TRBV7-3	TRBD1	TRBJ1-1	CASSWTGGLGNTEAFF	TGTGCCAGCAGCTGGACAGGGGGCCTTGGGAACACTGAAGCTTTCTTT
few	TRBV6-4	TRBD2	TRBJ2-1	CASSDSPGLALYNEQFF	TGTGCCAGCAGTGACTCACCGGGACTAGCGTTATACAATGAGCAGTTCTTC
-	TRBV5-1	-	TRBJ2-3	CASSLGQFSTDTQYF	TGCGCCAGCAGCTTGGGACAGTTTAGCACAGATACGCAGTATTTT
-	TRBV30	-	TRBJ1-5	CAWSLSGGQPQHF	TGTGCCTGGAGTTTATCTGGGGGTCAGCCCCAGCATTTT
-	TRBV29-1	-	TRBJ2-7	CSVSSGDEQYF	TGCAGCGTCTCGAGTGGGGACGAGCAGTACTTC
few	TRBV19	-	TRBJ2-3	CASSAQGTDTQYF	TGTGCCAGTAGTGCACAGGGCACAGATACGCAGTATTTT
-	TRBV6-5	TRBD2	TRBJ2-3	CASSCGRRSTDTQYF	TGTGCCAGCAGTTGCGGGAGGCGCAGCACAGATACGCAGTATTTT
few	TRBV6-5	TRBD1	TRBJ1-2	CASSYSGQGVHGYTF	TGTGCCAGCAGTTACTCGGGACAGGGTGTTCATGGCTACACCTTC
-	TRBV9	-	TRBJ2-5	CASSVQPEETQYF	TGTGCCAGCAGCGTCCAGCCAGAAGAGACCCAGTACTTC
-	TRBV7-9	-	TRBJ2-7	CATEALSYEQYF	TGTGCCACCGAGGCCCTATCCTACGAGCAGTACTTC
-	TRBV7-5	-	TRBJ2-6	CARSLAVKFLGNLISGANVLTF	TGTGCCAGAAGCTTAGCTGTCAAGTTCCTCGGGAACCTTATATCAGGGGCCAACGTCCTGACTTTC
-	TRBV25-1	TRBD2	TRBJ2-1	CASRGWERDAYNEQFF	TGTGCCAGCAGGGGGTGGGAGCGGGACGCTTACAATGAGCAGTTCTTC
-	TRBV19	TRBD1	TRBJ2-7	CASKDRGSYEQYF	TGTGCCAGTAAGGACAGGGGCTCCTACGAGCAGTACTTC
-	TRBV7-2	-	TRBJ1-2	CASSQASFGYTF	TGTGCCAGCAGCCAAGCCAGTTTTGGCTACACCTTC
-	TRBV5-6	-	TRBJ1-1	CASSLATGRTEAFF	TGTGCCAGCAGCTTGGCCACGGGGAGGACTGAAGCTTTCTTT
-	TRBV9	-	TRBJ1-1	CASSFGLWTEAFF	TGTGCCAGCAGCTTCGGACTCTGGACTGAAGCTTTCTTT
-	TRBV7-3	-	TRBJ1-1	CASSSALGLGTEAFF	TGTGCCAGCAGCTCGGCCCTCGGTTTGGGCACTGAAGCTTTCTTT
-	TRBV30	-	TRBJ1-1	CAWSVLGRRNTEAFF	TGTGCCTGGAGTGTTTTGGGCAGGAGGAACACTGAAGCTTTCTTT
-	TRBV7-6	TRBD2	TRBJ2-1	CASSFWAYVTSGGAFGDNEQFF	TGTGCCAGCAGCTTTTGGGCCTACGTGACTAGCGGGGGGGCTTTTGGGGACAATGAGCAGTTCTTC
-	TRBV27	-	TRBJ2-7	CASSLTTGYEQYF	TGTGCCAGCAGCTTGACGACCGGCTACGAGCAGTACTTC
-	TRBV27	TRBD1	TRBJ1-2	CASSRAGQGSGYTF	TGTGCCAGCTCACGTGCGGGACAGGGTTCCGGCTACACCTTC
-	TRBV11-2	-	TRBJ2-7	CASSLELASEQYF	TGTGCCAGCAGCTTAGAACTGGCCTCCGAGCAGTACTTC
-	TRBV4-2	TRBD2	TRBJ2-1	CASSQYGTSGYNEQFF	TGTGCCAGCAGCCAGTACGGGACTAGCGGGTACAATGAGCAGTTCTTC
few	TRBV5-5	-	TRBJ1-1	CASSSAWGQHVAFF	TGTGCCAGCAGCTCGGCTTGGGGGCAGCACGTTGCTTTCTTT
-	TRBV29-1	-	TRBJ1-2	CSVGTANYGYTF	TGCAGCGTTGGCACAGCTAACTATGGCTACACCTTC
-	TRBV7-3	TRBD2	TRBJ2-1	CASSLMGTSGRNEQFF	TGTGCCAGCAGCTTAATGGGGACTAGCGGGAGGAATGAGCAGTTCTTC
-	TRBV4-1	TRBD1	TRBJ1-2	CASSHWGTDANYGYTF	TGCGCCAGCAGCCATTGGGGGACAGACGCTAACTATGGCTACACCTTC
few	TRBV6-1	-	TRBJ2-7	CASRRQPTYEQYF	TGTGCCAGCAGACGACAGCCTACCTACGAGCAGTACTTC
-	TRBV4-2	TRBD1	TRBJ1-2	CASSNPRGQGRLGGGYTF	TGTGCCAGCAGCAACCCCAGAGGACAGGGGCGCCTAGGGGGGGGCTACACCTTC
-	TRBV10-2	TRBD2	TRBJ2-3	CASSPWTSGRAETQYF	TGCGCCAGCAGTCCCTGGACTAGCGGGAGGGCCGAAACGCAGTATTTT
-	TRBV7-8	TRBD2	TRBJ2-5	CASSLSPGIAGEETQYF	TGTGCCAGCAGCTTATCCCCCGGGATAGCGGGAGAGGAGACCCAGTACTTC
-	TRBV5-1	TRBD1	TRBJ1-1	CASSLVTGGRDTEAFF	TGCGCCAGCAGCTTGGTGACAGGGGGCCGGGACACTGAAGCTTTCTTT
-	TRBV27	TRBD1	TRBJ1-4	CASTRAGGFEKLFF	TGTGCCAGCACCCGGGCAGGGGGCTTTGAAAAACTGTTTTTT